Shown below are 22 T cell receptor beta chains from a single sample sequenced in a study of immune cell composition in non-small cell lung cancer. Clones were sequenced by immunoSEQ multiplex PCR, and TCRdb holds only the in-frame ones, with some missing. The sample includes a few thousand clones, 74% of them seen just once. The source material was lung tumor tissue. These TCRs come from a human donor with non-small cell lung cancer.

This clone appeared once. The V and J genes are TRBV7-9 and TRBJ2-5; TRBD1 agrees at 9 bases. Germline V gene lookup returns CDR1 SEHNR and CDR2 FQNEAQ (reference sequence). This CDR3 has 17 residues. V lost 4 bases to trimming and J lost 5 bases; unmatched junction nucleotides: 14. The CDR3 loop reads CASSSLSSGTGRETQYF. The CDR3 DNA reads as TGTGCCAGCAGCTCCCTCTCGTCGGGGACAGGGAGGGAGACCCAGTACTTC.

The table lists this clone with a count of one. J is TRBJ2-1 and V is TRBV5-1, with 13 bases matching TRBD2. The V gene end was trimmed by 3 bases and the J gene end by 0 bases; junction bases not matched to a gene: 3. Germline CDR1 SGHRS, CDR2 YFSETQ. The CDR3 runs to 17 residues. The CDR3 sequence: CASSWGLAGFSYNEQFF. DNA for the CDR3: TGCGCCAGCAGCTGGGGACTAGCGGGATTCTCCTACAATGAGCAGTTCTTC.

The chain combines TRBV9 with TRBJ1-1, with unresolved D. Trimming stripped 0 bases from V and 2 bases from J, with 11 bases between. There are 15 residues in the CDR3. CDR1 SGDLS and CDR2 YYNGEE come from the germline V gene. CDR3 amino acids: CASSVVSQVNTEAFF. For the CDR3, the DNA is TGTGCCAGCAGCGTAGTCTCCCAGGTAAACACTGAAGCTTTCTTT.

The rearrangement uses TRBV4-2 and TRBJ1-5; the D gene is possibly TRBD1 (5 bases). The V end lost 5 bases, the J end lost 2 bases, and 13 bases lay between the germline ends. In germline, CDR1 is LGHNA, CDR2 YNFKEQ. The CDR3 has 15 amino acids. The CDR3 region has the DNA TGTGCCAGCAGCTTATGGGGGGAGGGCAATCAGCCCCAGCATTTT. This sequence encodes CASSLWGEGNQPQHF.

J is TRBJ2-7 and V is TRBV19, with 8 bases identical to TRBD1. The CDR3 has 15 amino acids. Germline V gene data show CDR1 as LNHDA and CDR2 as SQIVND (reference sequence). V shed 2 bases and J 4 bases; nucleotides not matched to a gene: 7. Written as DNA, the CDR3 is TGTGCCAGTAGTATAATCACAGGGGGACTTTACGAGCAGTACTTC. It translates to CASSIITGGLYEQYF.

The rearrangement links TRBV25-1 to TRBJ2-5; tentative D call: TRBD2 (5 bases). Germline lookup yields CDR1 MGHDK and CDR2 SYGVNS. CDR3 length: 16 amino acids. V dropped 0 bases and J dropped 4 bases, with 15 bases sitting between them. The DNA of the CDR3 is TGTGCCAGCAGTGAATATTCGGGTAGGGCGGGAGAGACCCAGTACTTC. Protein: CASSEYSGRAGETQYF.

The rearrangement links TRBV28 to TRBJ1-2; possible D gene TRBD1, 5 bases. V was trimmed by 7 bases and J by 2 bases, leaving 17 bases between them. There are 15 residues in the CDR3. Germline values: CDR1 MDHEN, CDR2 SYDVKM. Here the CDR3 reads CASTLGGRENYGYTF. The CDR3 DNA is TGTGCCAGCACGCTAGGTGGCAGGGAAAACTATGGCTACACCTTC.

CDR3 sequence: CASSRGDLQPQHF. As DNA, the CDR3 is TGTGCCAGCAGCCGAGGAGATCTCCAGCCCCAGCATTTT. The V gene is TRBV16, the J gene TRBJ1-5; D uncertain. This CDR3 is 13 amino acids long. Germline loops: CDR1 KGHSY, CDR2 FQNENV. Trimming left V 4 bases short and J 7 bases short, with 11 bases between. Combining the CDR3 with reference TRBV16 and TRBJ1-5 gives the whole variable domain GEEVAQTPKHLVRGEGQKAKLYCAPIKGHSYVFWYQQVLKNEFKFLISFQNENVFDETGMPKERFSAKCLPNSPCSLEIQATKLEDSAVYFCASSRGDLQPQHFGDGTRLSIL.

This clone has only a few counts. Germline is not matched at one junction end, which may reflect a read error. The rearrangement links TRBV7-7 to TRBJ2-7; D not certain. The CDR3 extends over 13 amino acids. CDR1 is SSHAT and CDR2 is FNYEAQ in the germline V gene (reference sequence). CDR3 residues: CASSLSAVGEQYF. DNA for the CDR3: TGTGCTAGCAGCTTATCCGCGGTTGGGGAGCAGTACTTC.

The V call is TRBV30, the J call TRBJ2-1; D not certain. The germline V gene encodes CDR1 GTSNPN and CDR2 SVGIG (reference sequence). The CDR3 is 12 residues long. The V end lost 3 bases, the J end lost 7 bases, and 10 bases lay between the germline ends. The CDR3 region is CAWSPTGNEQFF. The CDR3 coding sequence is TGTGCCTGGAGCCCGACTGGGAATGAGCAGTTCTTC. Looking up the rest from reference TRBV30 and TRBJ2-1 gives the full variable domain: SQTIHQWPATLVQPVGSPLSLECTVEGTSNPNLYWYRQAAGRGLQLLFYSVGIGQISSEVPQNLSASRPQDRQFILSSKKLLLSDSGFYLCAWSPTGNEQFFGPGTRLTVL.

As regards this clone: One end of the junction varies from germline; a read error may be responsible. CDR3 protein: CASSRGTGEQFF. Written as DNA, the CDR3 is TGTGCTAGCAGCAGAGGGACAGGAGAGCAGTTCTTC. The V and J genes are TRBV7-7 and TRBJ2-1; 8 nucleotides match TRBD1. This CDR3 is 12 amino acids long. The V gene's germline CDR1 is SSHAT and CDR2 FNYEAQ (reference sequence).

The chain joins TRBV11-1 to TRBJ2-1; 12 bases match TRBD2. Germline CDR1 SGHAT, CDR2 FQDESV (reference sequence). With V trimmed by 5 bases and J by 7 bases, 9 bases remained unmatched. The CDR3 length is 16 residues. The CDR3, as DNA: TGTGCCAGCAGCCGACCTAGCGGGAGGGCCTCGAATGAGCAGTTCTTC. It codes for CASSRPSGRASNEQFF.

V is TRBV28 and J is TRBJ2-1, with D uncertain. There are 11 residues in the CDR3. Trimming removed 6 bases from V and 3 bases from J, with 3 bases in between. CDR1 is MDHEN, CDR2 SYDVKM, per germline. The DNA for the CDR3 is TGTGCCAGCAGCAGCTACAATGAGCAGTTCTTC. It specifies CASSSYNEQFF.

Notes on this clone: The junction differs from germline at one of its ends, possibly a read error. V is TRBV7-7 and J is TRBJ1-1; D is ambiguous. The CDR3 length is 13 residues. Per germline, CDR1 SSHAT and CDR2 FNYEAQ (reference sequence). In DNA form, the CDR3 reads TGTGCTAGCAGCTTGTCCAAGAACACTGAAGCTTTCTTT. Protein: CASSLSKNTEAFF.

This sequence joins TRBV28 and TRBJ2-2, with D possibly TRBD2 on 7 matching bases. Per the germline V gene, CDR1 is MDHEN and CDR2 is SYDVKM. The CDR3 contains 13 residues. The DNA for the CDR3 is TGTGTCGCCGGGGGGCGCGTCTCCGGGGAGCTGTTTTTT. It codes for CVAGGRVSGELFF.

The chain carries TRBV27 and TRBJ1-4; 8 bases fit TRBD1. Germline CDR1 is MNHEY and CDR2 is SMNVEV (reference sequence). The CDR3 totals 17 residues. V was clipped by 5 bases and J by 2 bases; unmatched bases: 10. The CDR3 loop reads CASSPDPTGVTNEKLFF. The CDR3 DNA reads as TGTGCCAGCAGTCCCGACCCGACAGGGGTTACTAATGAAAAACTGTTTTTT.

The DNA for the CDR3 is TGTGCCAGTAGTAGGGGATTAAACAGGGACACTGAAGCTTTCTTT. Protein: CASSRGLNRDTEAFF. This chain uses TRBV19 with TRBJ1-1, with D possibly matching TRBD1 (6 bases). V shed 4 bases and J shed 3 bases, with 15 bases lying between them. CDR3 length: 15 amino acids. Germline-derived CDR1 and CDR2 are LNHDA and SQIVND (reference sequence).

The CDR3 loop reads CASSQAPSQGETQYF. CDR3 sequence (DNA): TGCGCCAGCAGCCAAGCACCCTCCCAGGGAGAGACCCAGTACTTC. The rearrangement uses TRBV4-1 and TRBJ2-5; tentative D call: TRBD1 (5 bases). The CDR3 is made up of 15 amino acids. Germline V gene lookup returns CDR1 MGHRA and CDR2 YSYEKL. V lost 1 base to trimming and J lost 4 bases, with 13 bases between them.

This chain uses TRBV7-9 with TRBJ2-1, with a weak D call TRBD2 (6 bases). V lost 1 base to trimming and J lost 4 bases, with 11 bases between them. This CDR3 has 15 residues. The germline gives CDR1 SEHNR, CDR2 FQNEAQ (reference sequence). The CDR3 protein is CASSLGGGTYNEQFF. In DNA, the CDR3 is TGTGCCAGCAGCTTAGGCGGCGGGACTTACAATGAGCAGTTCTTC. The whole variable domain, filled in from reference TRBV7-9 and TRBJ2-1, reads DTGVSQNPRHKITKRGQNVTFRCDPISEHNRLYWYRQTLGQGPEFLTYFQNEAQLEKSRLLSDRFSAERPKGSFSTLEIQRTEQGDSAMYLCASSLGGGTYNEQFFGPGTRLTVL.

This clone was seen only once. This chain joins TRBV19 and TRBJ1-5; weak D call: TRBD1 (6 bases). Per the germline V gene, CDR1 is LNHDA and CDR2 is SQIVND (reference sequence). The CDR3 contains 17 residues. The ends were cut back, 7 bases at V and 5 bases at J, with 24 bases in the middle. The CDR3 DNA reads TGTGCCAGTACCCCTGGGTCCGCAGGGGACCTTTATCAGCCCCAGCATTTT. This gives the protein CASTPGSAGDLYQPQHF.

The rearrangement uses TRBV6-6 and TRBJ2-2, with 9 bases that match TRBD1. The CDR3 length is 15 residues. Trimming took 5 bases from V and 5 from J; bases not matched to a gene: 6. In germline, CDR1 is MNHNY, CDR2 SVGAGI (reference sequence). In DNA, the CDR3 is TGTGCCAGCAGTCTACAGGGGGCGACGACCGGGGAGCTGTTTTTT. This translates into CASSLQGATTGELFF.

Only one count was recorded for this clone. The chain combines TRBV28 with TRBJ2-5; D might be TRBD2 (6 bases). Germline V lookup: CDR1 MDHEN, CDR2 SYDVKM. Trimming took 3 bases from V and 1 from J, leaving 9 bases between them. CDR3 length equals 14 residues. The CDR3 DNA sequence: TGTGCCAGCAGTTTCTCCGGGGGCCAAGAGACCCAGTACTTC. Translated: CASSFSGGQETQYF.